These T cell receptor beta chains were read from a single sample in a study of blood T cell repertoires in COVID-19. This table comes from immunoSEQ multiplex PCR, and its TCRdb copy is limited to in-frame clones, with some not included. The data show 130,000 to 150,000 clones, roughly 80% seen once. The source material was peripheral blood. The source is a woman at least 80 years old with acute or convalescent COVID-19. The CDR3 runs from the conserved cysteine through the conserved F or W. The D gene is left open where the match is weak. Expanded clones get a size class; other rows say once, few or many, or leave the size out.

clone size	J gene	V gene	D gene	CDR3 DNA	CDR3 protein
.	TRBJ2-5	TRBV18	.	TGTGCCAGCTCACCGCGTCCATCATCGGGACACCGAGAGACCCAGTACTTC	CASSPRPSSGHRETQYF
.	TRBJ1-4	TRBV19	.	TGTGCCAGTAGAACAATAGAGGGAGAAAAACTGTTTTTT	CASRTIEGEKLFF
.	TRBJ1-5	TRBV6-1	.	TGTGCCAGCAGTGAAGCGCTCTTAGGACAGCAGCGGCAGCCCCAGCATTTT	CASSEALLGQQRQPQHF
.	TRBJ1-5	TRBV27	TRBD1	TGTGCCAGCAGTAAAGGACAGGGCAATCAGCCCCAGCATTTT	CASSKGQGNQPQHF
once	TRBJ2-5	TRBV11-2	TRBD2	TGTGCCAGCAGCTTAAGGCTAGCGGGGTTCCAAGAGACCCAGTACTTC	CASSLRLAGFQETQYF
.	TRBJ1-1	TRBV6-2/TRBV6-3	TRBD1	TGTGCCAGCATCCCGGACAGGGGGAACACTGAAGCTTTCTTT	CASIPDRGNTEAFF
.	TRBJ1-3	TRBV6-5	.	TGTGCCAGCAGGGACACGGGAAACACCATATATTTT	CASRDTGNTIYF
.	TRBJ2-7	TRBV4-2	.	TGTGCCAGCAGCCAAGATTTGGGACAAAACTACGAGCAGTACTTC	CASSQDLGQNYEQYF
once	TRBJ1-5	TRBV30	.	TGTGCCTGGAGTGTCAGGGCCCACAATCAGCCCCAGCATTTT	CAWSVRAHNQPQHF
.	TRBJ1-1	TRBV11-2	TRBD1	TGTGCCAGCAGCTTAGACCTCTGGACAGGGGGGGACAACACTGAAGCTTTCTTT	CASSLDLWTGGDNTEAFF
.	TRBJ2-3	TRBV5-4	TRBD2	TGTGCCAGCAGCTTGTCTCAAAAGCGGGGAAGCACAGATACGCAGTATTTT	CASSLSQKRGSTDTQYF
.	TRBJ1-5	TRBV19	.	TGTGCCAGTACCACCAAGGCGGGGGTGGGCAATCAGCCCCAGCATTTT	CASTTKAGVGNQPQHF
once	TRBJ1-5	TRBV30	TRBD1	TGTGCCTGGAGTGCTCCGGGACAGGGCCGCCCCCAGCATTTT	CAWSAPGQGRPQHF
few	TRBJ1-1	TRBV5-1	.	TGCGCCAGCAGCTTCTCCCGGGGTACTGAAGCTTTCTTT	CASSFSRGTEAFF
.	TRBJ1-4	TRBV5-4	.	TGTGCCAGCAGCCTTAAGGCGGGGAATGAAAAACTGTTTTTT	CASSLKAGNEKLFF
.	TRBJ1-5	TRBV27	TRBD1	TGTGCCAGCCCCCGGACAGGGAGCAATCAGCCCCAGCATTTT	CASPRTGSNQPQHF
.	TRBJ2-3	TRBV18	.	TGTGCCAGCTCACCACAAGCGGACACAGATACGCAGTATTTT	CASSPQADTDTQYF
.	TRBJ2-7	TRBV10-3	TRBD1	TGTGCCATCAGCTCGAGTCTAGGACAGGGGTTCCACGAGCAGTACTTC	CAISSSLGQGFHEQYF
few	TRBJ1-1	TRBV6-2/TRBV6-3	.	TGTGCCAGCAGTTACTTGAAGCGCGGAGGAAATGAAGCTTTCTTT	CASSYLKRGGNEAFF
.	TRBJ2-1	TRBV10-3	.	TGTGCCATCAGCCCGCTGCGTAGTGAGCAGTTCTTC	CAISPLRSEQFF
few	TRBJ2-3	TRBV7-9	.	TGTGCCAGCAGCGTTCGTGGGGGGTCGCAGTATTTT	CASSVRGGSQYF
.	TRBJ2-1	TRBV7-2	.	TGTGCCAGCAGCCCAAAAAGGGGCAATGAGCAGTTCTTC	CASSPKRGNEQFF
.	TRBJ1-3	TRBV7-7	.	TGTGCCAGCAGCTTAGTTGGCAGGGAAGACACCATATATTTT	CASSLVGREDTIYF
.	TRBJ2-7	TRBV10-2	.	TGCGCCAGCCTTTCTCCCCAGGGTGACTACGAGCAGTACTTC	CASLSPQGDYEQYF
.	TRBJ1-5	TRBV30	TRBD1	TGTGCCTGGAGTGGGGACAGAAACAATCAGCCCCAGCATTTT	CAWSGDRNNQPQHF
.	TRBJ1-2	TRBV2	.	TGTGCCAGCATCCTTGAGCCCAGGCAGAACTATGGCTACACCTTC	CASILEPRQNYGYTF
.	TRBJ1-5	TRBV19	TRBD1	TGTGCCAGTAGTACCCAGGGGGCCAATCAGCCCCAGCATTTT	CASSTQGANQPQHF
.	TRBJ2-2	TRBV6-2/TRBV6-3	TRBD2	TGTGCCAGCATCCCCGGGGGGGGTTCCGGGGAGCTGTTTTTT	CASIPGGGSGELFF
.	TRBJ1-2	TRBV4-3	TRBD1	TGCGCCAGCAGCCAAGGCCTCACATCAGGGGGCAGTGGCTATGGCTACACCTTC	CASSQGLTSGGSGYGYTF
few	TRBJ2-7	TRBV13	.	TGTGCCAGCAGCTTAGAACAGACAGTCGACGAGCAGTACTTC	CASSLEQTVDEQYF
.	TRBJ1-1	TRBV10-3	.	TGTGCCATCAGTGAAGGGCAGGGGAACACTGAAGCTTTCTTT	CAISEGQGNTEAFF
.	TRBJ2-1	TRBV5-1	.	TGCGCCAGCAGCCCGGACAACGGGGGTGAGCAGTTCTTC	CASSPDNGGEQFF
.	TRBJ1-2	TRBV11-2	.	TGTGCCAGCAGCGACCGAGGGCTGGACTATGGCTACACCTTC	CASSDRGLDYGYTF
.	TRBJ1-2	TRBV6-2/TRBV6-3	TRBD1	TGTGCCAGCAGTTACATCGGACAGGGCGATGGCTACACCTTC	CASSYIGQGDGYTF
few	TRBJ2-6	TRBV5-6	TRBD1	TGTGCCAGCAGCCCCAGGGAGACAGGGTGGTCTGGGGCCAACGTCCTGACTTTC	CASSPRETGWSGANVLTF
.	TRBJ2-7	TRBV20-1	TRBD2	TGCAGTGCTAGTAAACTAGCGGAATACTCCTACGAGCAGTACTTC	CSASKLAEYSYEQYF
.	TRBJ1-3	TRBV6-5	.	TGTGCCAGCAGCAAGCAGGCGATCTCTGGAAACACCATATATTTT	CASSKQAISGNTIYF
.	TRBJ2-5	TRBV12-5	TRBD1	TGTGCTAGGGGGGGTGGACAGGGGGCTTCACAAGAGACCCAGTACTTC	CARGGGQGASQETQYF
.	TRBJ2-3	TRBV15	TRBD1	TGTGCCACCAGCAGAGATGTGACAGGGAGAACAGATACGCAGTATTTT	CATSRDVTGRTDTQYF
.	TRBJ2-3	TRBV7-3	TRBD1	TGTGCCAGCAGCTTAAACAGGGGGCTGACAGATACGCAGTATTTT	CASSLNRGLTDTQYF
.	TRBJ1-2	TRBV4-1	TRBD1	TGCGCCAGCAGCCAAGGGACAGGCACTAACTATGGCTACACCTTC	CASSQGTGTNYGYTF
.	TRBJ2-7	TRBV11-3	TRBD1	TGTGCCAGCCTCCGGGACAGGGGGTCCTACGAGCAGTACTTC	CASLRDRGSYEQYF
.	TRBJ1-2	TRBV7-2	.	TGTGCCAGCAGCTTATCTGGGGCGCAAGTTGGCTACACCTTC	CASSLSGAQVGYTF
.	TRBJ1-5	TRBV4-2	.	TGTGCCAGCAGCCCTGCGGGTGGTAATCAGCCCCAGCATTTT	CASSPAGGNQPQHF
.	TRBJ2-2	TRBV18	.	TGTGCCAGCTCACCAGGGGGCGTCGGGGAGCTGTTTTTT	CASSPGGVGELFF
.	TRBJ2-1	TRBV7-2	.	TGTGCCAGCAGCTTTAGTAGGCAGGAATACAATGAGCAGTTCTTC	CASSFSRQEYNEQFF
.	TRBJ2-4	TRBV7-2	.	TGTGCCAGCAGCTTAATGGGGACTCAAAACATTCAGTACTTC	CASSLMGTQNIQYF
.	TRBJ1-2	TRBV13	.	TGTGCCAGCAGCTTGAGGGCAGGGGTAATGAATGGCTACACCTTC	CASSLRAGVMNGYTF
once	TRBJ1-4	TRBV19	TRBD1	TGTGCCAGTATCCCGACAGGGGGCGGTGAAAAACTGTTTTTT	CASIPTGGGEKLFF
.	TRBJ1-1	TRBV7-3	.	TGTGCCAGCAGCTTAATGGGGGGGCTGGAAGCTTTCTTT	CASSLMGGLEAFF
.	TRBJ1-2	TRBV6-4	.	TGTGCCAGCAGTGACGGGAGGCGCGGCTACACCTTC	CASSDGRRGYTF
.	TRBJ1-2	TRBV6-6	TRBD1	TGTGCCAGCACCGCCGGGACAGCTAACTATGGCTACACCTTC	CASTAGTANYGYTF
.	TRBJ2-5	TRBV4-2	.	TGTGCCAGCAGCTTAGAGCTGTACCAAGAGACCCAGTACTTC	CASSLELYQETQYF
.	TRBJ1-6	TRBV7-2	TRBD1	TGTGCCAGCAGCTTACAGGGACAGGGCCATTCACCCCTCCACTTT	CASSLQGQGHSPLHF
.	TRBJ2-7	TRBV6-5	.	TGTGCCAGCAGCTCGGGACAACTTGACGAGCAGTACTTC	CASSSGQLDEQYF
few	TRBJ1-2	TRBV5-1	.	TGCGCCAGCAGCTTGGAGGCAGGGTTGGCTTACGGCTACACCTTC	CASSLEAGLAYGYTF
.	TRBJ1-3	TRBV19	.	TGTGCCAGTAGTCCTCTCTACTCTGGAAACACCATATATTTT	CASSPLYSGNTIYF
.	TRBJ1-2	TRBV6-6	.	TGTGCCAGCAGTTACTCGCAGGGTGACTATGGCTACACCTTC	CASSYSQGDYGYTF
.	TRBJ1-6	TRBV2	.	TGTGCCAGCAGCGTCAGGGCTTATAATTCACCCCTCCACTTT	CASSVRAYNSPLHF
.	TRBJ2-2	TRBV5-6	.	TGTGCCAGCAGCTTCCCCACAACTAGTAGCTACACCGGGGAGCTGTTTTTT	CASSFPTTSSYTGELFF